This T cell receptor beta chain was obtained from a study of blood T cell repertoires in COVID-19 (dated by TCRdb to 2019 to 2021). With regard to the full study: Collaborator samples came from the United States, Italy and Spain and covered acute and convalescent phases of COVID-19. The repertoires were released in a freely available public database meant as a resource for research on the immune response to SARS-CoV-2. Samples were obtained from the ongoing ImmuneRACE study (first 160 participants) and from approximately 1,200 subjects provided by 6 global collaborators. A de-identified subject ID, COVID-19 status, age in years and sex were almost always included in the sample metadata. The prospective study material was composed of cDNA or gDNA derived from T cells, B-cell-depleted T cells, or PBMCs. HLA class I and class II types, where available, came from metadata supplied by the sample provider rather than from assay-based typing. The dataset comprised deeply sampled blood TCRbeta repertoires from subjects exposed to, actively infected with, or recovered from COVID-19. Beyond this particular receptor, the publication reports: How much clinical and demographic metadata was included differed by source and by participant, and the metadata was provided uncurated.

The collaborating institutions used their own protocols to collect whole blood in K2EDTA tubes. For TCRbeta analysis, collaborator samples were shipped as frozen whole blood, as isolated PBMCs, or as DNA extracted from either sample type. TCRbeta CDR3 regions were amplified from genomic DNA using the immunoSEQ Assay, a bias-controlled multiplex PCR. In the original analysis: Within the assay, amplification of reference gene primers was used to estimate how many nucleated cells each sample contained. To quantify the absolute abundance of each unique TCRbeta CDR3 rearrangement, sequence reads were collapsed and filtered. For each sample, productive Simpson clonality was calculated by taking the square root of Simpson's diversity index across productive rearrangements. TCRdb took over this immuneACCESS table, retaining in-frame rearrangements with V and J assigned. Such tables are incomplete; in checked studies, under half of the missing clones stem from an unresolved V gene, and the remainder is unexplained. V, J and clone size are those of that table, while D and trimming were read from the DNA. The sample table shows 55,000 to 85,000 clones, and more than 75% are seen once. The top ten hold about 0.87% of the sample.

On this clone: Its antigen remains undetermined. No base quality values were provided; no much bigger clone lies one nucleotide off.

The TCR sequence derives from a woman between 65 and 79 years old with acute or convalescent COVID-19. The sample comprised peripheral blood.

The CDR3 region reads CASSIVGGGDSYEQYF. The sequence in DNA is TGTGCCAGCAGCATCGTCGGCGGGGGAGACTCCTACGAGCAGTACTTC. Rearrangement joined TRBV7-2 to TRBJ2-7; 7 bases in the junction line up with TRBD2. V is cut back by 5 bases and J by 0 bases, with 10 bases in the junction unmatched. The CDR3 has 16 amino acids, counting the end cysteine and phenylalanine. Solely the CDR3 DNA is kept, with 48 bases framed from the first base. Per the germline V gene, SGHTA is the CDR1 and FQGNSA is the CDR2.